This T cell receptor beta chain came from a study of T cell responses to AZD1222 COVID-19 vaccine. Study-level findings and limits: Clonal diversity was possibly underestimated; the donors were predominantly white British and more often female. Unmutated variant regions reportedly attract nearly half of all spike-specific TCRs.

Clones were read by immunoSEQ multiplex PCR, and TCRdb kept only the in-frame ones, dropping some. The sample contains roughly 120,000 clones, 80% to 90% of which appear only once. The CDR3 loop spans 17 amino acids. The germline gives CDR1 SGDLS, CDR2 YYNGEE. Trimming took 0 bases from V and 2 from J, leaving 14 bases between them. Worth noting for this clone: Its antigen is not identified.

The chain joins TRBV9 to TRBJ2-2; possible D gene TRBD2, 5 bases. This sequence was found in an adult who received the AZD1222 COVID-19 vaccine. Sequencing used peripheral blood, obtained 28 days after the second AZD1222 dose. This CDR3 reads CASSVGSGGINTGELFF. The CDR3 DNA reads TGTGCCAGCAGCGTAGGTTCAGGAGGCATAAACACCGGGGAGCTGTTTTTT. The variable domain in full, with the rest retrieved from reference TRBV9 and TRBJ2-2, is DSGVTQTPKHLITATGQRVTLRCSPRSGDLSVYWYQQSLDQGLQFLIQYYNGEERAKGNILERFSAQQFPDLHSELNLSSLELGDSALYFCASSVGSGGINTGELFFGEGSRLTVL.